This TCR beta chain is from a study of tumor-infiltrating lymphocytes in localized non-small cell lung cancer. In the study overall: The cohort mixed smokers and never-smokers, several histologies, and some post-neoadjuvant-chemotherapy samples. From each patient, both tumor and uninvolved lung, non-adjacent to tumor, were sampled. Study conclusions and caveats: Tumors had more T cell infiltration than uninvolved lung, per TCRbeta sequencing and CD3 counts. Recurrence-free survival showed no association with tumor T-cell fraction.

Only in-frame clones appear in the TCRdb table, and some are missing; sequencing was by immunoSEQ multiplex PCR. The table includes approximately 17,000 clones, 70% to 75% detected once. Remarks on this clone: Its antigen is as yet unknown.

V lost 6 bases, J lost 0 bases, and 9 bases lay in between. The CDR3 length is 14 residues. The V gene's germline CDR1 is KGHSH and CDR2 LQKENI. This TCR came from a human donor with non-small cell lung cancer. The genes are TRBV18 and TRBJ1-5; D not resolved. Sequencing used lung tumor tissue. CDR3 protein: CASSAFYSNQPQHF. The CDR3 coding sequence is TGTGCCAGCTCGGCTTTCTATAGCAATCAGCCCCAGCATTTT.